One and the same sample provided the 20 T cell receptor beta chains below, sequenced in a study of beta chain features in type 1 diabetes. Every isolated RNA sample was fully reverse transcribed, so sequencing captured expressed TCRB transcripts. TCRdb keeps only in-frame clones here, not all; method: immunoSEQ multiplex PCR. This table has 400,000 to 450,000 clones, roughly 13% appearing once. Input material: naive CD4+ T cells from blood. The receptor source for this set is a man aged 25 to 45 in good health.

In this sample, this clone turned up a few times. V is TRBV30 and J is TRBJ1-2, with TRBD1 matching over 7 bases. Germline V lookup: CDR1 GTSNPN, CDR2 SVGIG (reference sequence). The CDR3 loop spans 13 amino acids. Unmatched junction bases numbered 6, after V lost 3 bases and J lost 5 bases. The CDR3, as DNA: TGTGCCTGGAGGTTAGGGGGCTGGTATGGCTACACCTTC. It translates to CAWRLGGWYGYTF.

This clone was observed a handful of times. The chain combines TRBV28 with TRBJ2-7, with 11 bases matching TRBD1. This CDR3 is 17 amino acids long. After removal of 5 bases from V and 5 bases from J, the junction contained 14 bases not matched to a gene. Germline values: CDR1 MDHEN, CDR2 SYDVKM. CDR3: CASSTSYRTGGADEQYV. The CDR3 bases are TGTGCCAGCAGTACCTCTTATCGGACAGGGGGCGCGGACGAGCAGTACGTC.

J is TRBJ2-4 and V is TRBV11-2, with 14 nucleotides matching TRBD2. The CDR3 has 15 residues. Germline loops: CDR1 SGHAT, CDR2 FQNNGV. The trim removed 5 bases at V and 8 bases at J, leaving 5 bases unmatched. The CDR3 DNA is TGTGCCAGCAGCCTTGGACTAGCGGGAGGATACATTCAGTACTTC. Amino acid sequence: CASSLGLAGGYIQYF.

This clone occurred a few times. Here the CDR3 DNA reads TGTGCCACCAGCAGGGACGGTAACTCCTACAATGAGCAGTTCTTC. The encoded protein is CATSRDGNSYNEQFF. The V gene is TRBV15, the J gene TRBJ2-1; no clear D gene. CDR1 is LNHNV and CDR2 is YYDKDF in the germline V gene (reference sequence). V gave up 3 bases and J gave up 0 bases, with 9 bases separating them. The CDR3 sequence is 15 residues long.

With respect to this clone: Other DNA sequences in the sample encode the same CDR3. J is TRBJ1-5 and V is TRBV18; D unclear. The CDR3 is made up of 13 amino acids. Germline V CDR1 and CDR2: KGHSH, LQKENI. V shed 1 base and J shed 5 bases, with 6 bases lying between them. The CDR3 bases are TGTGCCAGCTCACCACTTTTGGATCAGCCCCAGCATTTT. This sequence encodes CASSPLLDQPQHF.

This clone came up a few times. This rearrangement joins TRBV5-6 to TRBJ2-1; weak D call: TRBD1 (6 bases). Per the germline V gene, CDR1 is SGHDT and CDR2 is YYEEEE. This CDR3 region has 14 residues. V was cut by 6 bases and J by 9 bases, with 19 bases left in between. The CDR3 spells CASTLFRDTSEQFF. As DNA, the CDR3 is TGTGCCAGCACCTTATTCCGGGACACCAGTGAGCAGTTCTTC.

This clone occurred a few times. The gene calls are TRBV18 and TRBJ1-3; unclear D gene. The length of the CDR3 is 15 residues. Trimming took off 0 bases at V and 0 bases at J, with 6 bases between the two ends. Germline assignment: CDR1 KGHSH and CDR2 LQKENI. The CDR3 coding sequence is TGTGCCAGCTCACCACCGGGGTCCTCTGGAAACACCATATATTTT. Translated, it gives CASSPPGSSGNTIYF.

This rearrangement joins TRBV5-1 to TRBJ2-1; 10 bases are shared with TRBD1. V was pared by 2 bases and J by 8 bases, with 4 bases of the junction left unmatched. CDR1 is SGHRS, CDR2 YFSETQ, per germline. There are 14 residues in the CDR3. The CDR3: CASSFRDRGDEQFF. The CDR3 region has the DNA TGCGCCAGCAGCTTCCGGGACAGGGGTGATGAGCAGTTCTTC.

J is TRBJ2-5 and V is TRBV7-7, with 8 bases that match TRBD2. There are 16 residues in the CDR3. Per the germline V gene, CDR1 is SSHAT and CDR2 is FNYEAQ (reference sequence). V dropped 5 bases and J dropped 5; count of bases not matched to a gene: 13. The CDR3 bases are TGTGCCAGCAGCCCTCGTCTTGGCGGGGGGCAGGAGACCCAGTACTTC. This gives the protein CASSPRLGGGQETQYF.

In its sample, this clone was seen a few times. The rearrangement links TRBV6-5 to TRBJ2-5, with D tentatively TRBD2 (5 bases). Germline CDR1 reads MNHEY; CDR2 reads SVGAGI. The CDR3 contains 15 residues. Trimming removed 2 bases at V and 5 bases at J, with 15 bases between. In DNA, the CDR3 is TGTGCCAGCAGTTACAGCGGCATTCATGGGGAGACCCAGTACTTC. It is translated as CASSYSGIHGETQYF.

In its sample, this clone was seen many times. The chain uses TRBV29-1 and TRBJ2-2; 9 nucleotides agree with TRBD2. CDR3 length equals 14 residues. Germline CDR1 and CDR2: SQVTM and ANQGSEA. After removal of 4 bases from V and 5 bases from J, the junction contained 5 bases not matched to a gene. The CDR3 reads CSVGSGSGTGELFF. For the CDR3, the DNA is TGCAGCGTTGGTAGCGGGAGCGGGACCGGGGAGCTGTTTTTT.

The J gene is TRBJ2-3, the V gene TRBV20-1; no firm D call. The CDR3 has 11 amino acids. The V end was cut by 7 bases, the J end by 4 bases, with 9 bases between. CDR1 and CDR2 (germline): DFQATT, SNEGSKA (reference sequence). CDR3 amino acids: CSVFFSDTQYF. The CDR3, as DNA: TGCAGTGTTTTCTTCTCAGATACGCAGTATTTT.

This clone turned up a few times. The sample has other DNA sequences that encode this CDR3 too. The chain couples TRBV7-2 to TRBJ2-5; D call uncertain. This CDR3 is built from 13 residues. Germline V gene sequence: CDR1 SGHTA, CDR2 FQGNSA. Trimming removed 3 bases from V and 2 bases from J, with 7 bases in between. The CDR3 sequence is CASSLGFQETQYF. The CDR3 region has the DNA TGTGCCAGCAGCTTGGGTTTTCAAGAGACCCAGTACTTC.

The chain has TRBV4-3 and TRBJ2-3, with D tentatively TRBD1 (6 bases). The ends were cut back, 1 base at V and 2 bases at J, with 22 bases in the middle. Germline CDR1 is LGHNA and CDR2 is YSLEER. The CDR3 is made up of 19 amino acids. The CDR3 is CASSQVAVSWTVDTDTQYF. Written as DNA, the CDR3 is TGCGCCAGCAGCCAAGTTGCAGTTTCCTGGACAGTAGACACAGATACGCAGTATTTT.

This clone was counted between two and nine times. The DNA for the CDR3 is TGTGCCAGCAGCTTCCCCAAAAGGTTTGGCTACAATGAGCAGTTCTTC. This translates into CASSFPKRFGYNEQFF. The genes are TRBV7-8 and TRBJ2-1, with D hard to call. Germline lookup yields CDR1 SGHVS and CDR2 FQNEAQ. The CDR3 spans 16 residues. V was shortened by 3 bases and J by 3 bases, with 15 bases between the two germline ends. Based on the CDR3 plus reference TRBV7-8 and TRBJ2-1, the full variable domain is GAGVSQSPRYKVAKRGQDVALRCDPISGHVSLFWYQQALGQGPEFLTYFQNEAQLDKSGLPSDRFFAERPEGSVSTLKIQRTQQEDSAVYLCASSFPKRFGYNEQFFGPGTRLTVL.

This clone has a handful of counts. The chain links TRBV5-6 to TRBJ2-1; D gene ambiguous. Per germline, CDR1 SGHDT and CDR2 YYEEEE. V was clipped by 2 bases and J by 0 bases, with 9 bases between them. The CDR3 is made up of 15 amino acids. The CDR3 reads CASSFLTSSYNEQFF. In nucleotides, the CDR3 is TGTGCCAGCAGCTTCCTCACGAGCTCCTACAATGAGCAGTTCTTC.

This rearrangement joins TRBV10-3 to TRBJ2-1; D is ambiguous. CDR1 is ENHRY, CDR2 SYGVKD, per germline. The CDR3 runs 12 residues. Trimming took off 0 bases at V and 9 bases at J, with 6 bases between the two ends. The CDR3 nucleotides read TGTGCCATCAGTGAGTCCGGAGTTGAGCAGTTCTTC. Its protein is CAISESGVEQFF.

The chain couples TRBV29-1 to TRBJ2-2; 9 bases are a match to TRBD1. The CDR3 is 15 amino acids. CDR1 and CDR2 from the germline V gene are SQVTM and ANQGSEA. V lost 4 bases, J lost 4 bases, and 7 bases stayed unmatched. CDR3 loop: CSVVPRDRVTGELFF. CDR3 nucleotide sequence: TGCAGCGTTGTCCCCCGGGACAGGGTCACCGGGGAGCTGTTTTTT.

This clone was detected only a few times. At one end, the junction sequence differs from germline, possibly due to a read error. The chain employs TRBV2 and TRBJ2-5; D tentatively fits TRBD1 or TRBD2 (6 bases each). The germline CDR1 and CDR2 sequences are SNHLY and FYNNEI. The CDR3 sequence is 11 residues long. This chain's CDR3 is CASSEGGPPDF. DNA for the CDR3: TGTGCCAGCAGTGAGGGGGGCCCCCCGGACTTC. Complete variable domain (other parts from reference TRBV2 and TRBJ2-5): EPEVTQTPSHQVTQMGQEVILRCVPISNHLYFYWYRQILGQKVEFLVSFYNNEISEKSEIFDDQFSVERPDGSNFTLKIRSTKLEDSAMYFCASSEGGPPDFGPGTRLLVL.

Comments on this clone: The junction shows a germline mismatch at one end, possibly a read error. The rearrangement uses TRBV14 and TRBJ1-1; no firm D call. The CDR3 runs 11 residues. Germline assignment: CDR1 SGHDN and CDR2 FVKESK. The DNA of the CDR3 is TGTGCCAGAAGCCAAGATTCTGGCGCTTTCTTT. Translating it yields CARSQDSGAFF.